One and the same sample provided the 17 T cell receptor beta chains below, sequenced in a study of shared clonotypes between healthy human individuals (dated by TCRdb to the early 2020s). Library preparation employed the immunoSEQ multiplex PCR assay. The source is immuneACCESS, and TCRdb retained only in-frame sequences with V and J called. Part of the clones is not carried over; for the studies checked, unresolved V genes explain less than half of this, and the remainder is unexplained. The table for this sample lists roughly 1,100,000 clones; around 76% of them were counted only once. Clones ranked in the top ten supply approximately 1.5% of the sample. The sequenced sample consisted of memory CD4+ T cells sorted from blood. The sample's cell subset or site label, in plain terms: CD45RA-negative fraction. The receptors were sampled from a man younger than 30 in good health.

The rearrangement joins TRBV6-5 to TRBJ1-4; maybe TRBD1 (6 bases). Deletions cut 4 bases from V and 11 bases from J, with 20 bases between. The CDR3 sequence is 15 residues long. Germline V gene data show CDR1 as MNHEY and CDR2 as SVGAGI. Here the CDR3 DNA reads TGTGCCAGCAGTTTCGGCAGGGGCCCATTGCTGAAACTGTTTTTT. Amino acids: CASSFGRGPLLKLFF.

The chain has TRBV19 and TRBJ2-2, with D perhaps matching TRBD2 (6 bases). Germline values: CDR1 LNHDA, CDR2 SQIVND (reference sequence). Trimming shortened V by 5 bases and J by 2 bases, and 12 bases separated the two germline ends. The length of the CDR3 is 15 residues. The DNA for the CDR3 is TGTGCCAGTAGTTTCTCCGGGACTAACACCGGGGAGCTGTTTTTT. Translated, it gives CASSFSGTNTGELFF.

This rearrangement joins TRBV18 to TRBJ2-2; possible D gene TRBD1, 6 bases. The germline CDR1 and CDR2 sequences are KGHSH and LQKENI. CDR3 size: 14 residues. Trimming stripped 1 base from V and 7 bases from J, with 10 bases between. As DNA, the CDR3 is TGTGCCAGCTCACCACTACAGGGTTTCGGGGAGCTGTTTTTT. Translating gives CASSPLQGFGELFF.

Turning to this clone: The same CDR3 can be traced to other DNA sequences in this sample. The chain recombines TRBV7-9 with TRBJ1-2; D not resolved. The CDR3 extends over 11 amino acids. Trimming pared 1 base from V and 8 bases from J, leaving 5 bases between. CDR1 and CDR2 (germline): SEHNR, FQNEAQ (reference sequence). For the CDR3, the DNA is TGTGCCAGCAGCTTAGGCTGGGGCTACACCTTC. It yields the protein CASSLGWGYTF.

This clone has only a few counts. V is TRBV19 and J is TRBJ2-7; weak D call: TRBD2 (9 bases). The CDR3 runs 24 residues. CDR1 and CDR2 from the germline V gene are LNHDA and SQIVND (reference sequence). Trimming removed 3 bases from V and 0 bases from J, with 39 bases in between. CDR3 in DNA: TGTGCCAGTAGTATGGGCCTCAGGGGGCAGTTTGAGCGGGAGGTCGCGAAAAGCTCCTACGAGCAGTACTTC. It specifies CASSMGLRGQFEREVAKSSYEQYF. The full variable domain, in which reference TRBV19 and TRBJ2-7 provide the parts outside the CDR3, is DGGITQSPKYLFRKEGQNVTLSCEQNLNHDAMYWYRQDPGQGLRLIYYSQIVNDFQKGDIAEGYSVSREKKESFPLTVTSAQKNPTAFYLCASSMGLRGQFEREVAKSSYEQYFGPGTRLTVT.

The sample holds a few counts of this clone. Other DNA sequences within the sample encode an identical CDR3. In nucleotides, the CDR3 is TGCGCCAGCAGCCAAGGCGGGAGTAGCACAGATACGCAGTATTTT. Amino acid sequence: CASSQGGSSTDTQYF. V gene TRBV4-3 combines with J gene TRBJ2-3, with 7 bases identical to TRBD2. The germline gives CDR1 LGHNA, CDR2 YSLEER. CDR3 size: 15 residues. J lost 0 bases, V lost 1 base, and 1 base had no gene match.

The CDR3 DNA sequence: TGTGCCAGTAGTATAGAGGGCTACACCTTTCAGCCGAACACCGGGGAGCTGTTTTTT. Translating gives CASSIEGYTFQPNTGELFF. The J gene is TRBJ2-2, the V gene TRBV19, with D unresolved. V was pared by 0 bases and J by 0 bases, with 17 bases between. The germline V gene encodes CDR1 LNHDA and CDR2 SQIVND (reference sequence). The CDR3 loop spans 19 amino acids.

The genes are TRBV7-9 and TRBJ1-6; D ambiguous. This CDR3 region has 14 residues. In germline, CDR1 is SEHNR, CDR2 FQNEAQ (reference sequence). Trimming stripped 2 bases from V and 8 bases from J, with 10 bases between. The CDR3 loop is CASSLPASHSPLHF. CDR3 sequence (DNA): TGTGCCAGCAGCTTACCGGCGTCCCATTCACCCCTCCACTTT. Full variable domain (remainder filled in from reference TRBV7-9 and TRBJ1-6): DTGVSQNPRHKITKRGQNVTFRCDPISEHNRLYWYRQTLGQGPEFLTYFQNEAQLEKSRLLSDRFSAERPKGSFSTLEIQRTEQGDSAMYLCASSLPASHSPLHFGNGTRLTVT.

The chain combines TRBV6-5 with TRBJ2-2; the D is unclear. The length of the CDR3 is 15 residues. Germline V gives CDR1 MNHEY, CDR2 SVGAGI. V lost 6 bases, J lost 6 bases, and 17 bases lay in between. The CDR3 is CASSPRQVGAGELFF. As DNA, the CDR3 is TGTGCCAGCAGCCCCCGGCAGGTAGGAGCCGGGGAGCTGTTTTTT.

This clone was seen only a few times. J is TRBJ2-1 and V is TRBV4-3; TRBD2 aligns across 10 bases. Germline V gene data show CDR1 as LGHNA and CDR2 as YSLEER. There are 17 residues in the CDR3. Trimming removed 1 base from V and 3 bases from J; junction bases left unmatched: 6. The CDR3 spells CASSQAWGLALYNEQFF. CDR3 in DNA: TGCGCCAGCAGCCAAGCTTGGGGACTAGCGCTCTACAATGAGCAGTTCTTC.

V is TRBV9 and J is TRBJ2-1; 7 bases are shared with TRBD2. V shed 0 bases and J 3 bases; nucleotides not matched to a gene: 3. The CDR3 is 15 residues long. The germline gives CDR1 SGDLS, CDR2 YYNGEE. The CDR3 sequence is CASSVAASGYNEQFF. The CDR3 bases are TGTGCCAGCAGCGTAGCGGCTAGCGGCTACAATGAGCAGTTCTTC. The entire variable domain, with the rest obtained from reference TRBV9 and TRBJ2-1, is as follows: DSGVTQTPKHLITATGQRVTLRCSPRSGDLSVYWYQQSLDQGLQFLIQYYNGEERAKGNILERFSAQQFPDLHSELNLSSLELGDSALYFCASSVAASGYNEQFFGPGTRLTVL.

The V gene is TRBV10-3, the J gene TRBJ1-1; TRBD1 agrees at 7 bases. The CDR3 consists of 16 residues. Looked up from germline, CDR1 is ENHRY and CDR2 is SYGVKD. The V and J ends lost 4 bases and 0 bases, in that order; junction bases with no gene match: 8. The CDR3 DNA reads TGTGCCATCAGTGGACAGGGAGTAATAATGAACACTGAAGCTTTCTTT. Its protein is CAISGQGVIMNTEAFF.

As concerns this clone: This CDR3 is also generated by other DNA sequences in the sample. The gene calls are TRBV5-1 and TRBJ1-1, with 7 bases aligning to TRBD1. CDR1 is SGHRS and CDR2 is YFSETQ in the germline V gene. J was trimmed by 4 bases and V by 2 bases; bases with no gene match: 2. CDR3 length: 13 residues. CDR3 loop: CASSFTGVTEAFF. CDR3 sequence (DNA): TGCGCCAGCAGCTTTACAGGGGTCACTGAAGCTTTCTTT.

The table lists this clone with a few counts. The chain is built from TRBV5-6 and TRBJ2-1; 7 positions agree with TRBD2. Germline CDR1 reads SGHDT; CDR2 reads YYEEEE. This CDR3 contains 13 residues. After removal of 3 bases from V and 9 bases from J, the junction contained 6 bases not matched to a gene. The CDR3: CASSSRSGGEQFF. Written as DNA, the CDR3 is TGTGCCAGCAGCTCCCGGTCGGGGGGTGAGCAGTTCTTC. Drawing the rest from reference TRBV5-6 and TRBJ2-1, the complete variable domain is DAGVTQSPTHLIKTRGQQVTLRCSPKSGHDTVSWYQQALGQGPQFIFQYYEEEERQRGNFPDRFSGHQFPNYSSELNVNALLLGDSALYLCASSSRSGGEQFFGPGTRLTVL.

This clone was seen only a few times. This sequence joins TRBV4-2 and TRBJ2-5; the D gene is possibly TRBD2 (6 bases). Trimming left V 0 bases short and J 5 bases short, with 19 bases between. Per the germline V gene, CDR1 is LGHNA and CDR2 is YNFKEQ. The CDR3 totals 17 residues. CDR3 sequence reads: CASSQDVGWGGGETQYF. For the CDR3, the DNA is TGTGCCAGCAGCCAAGATGTGGGGTGGGGAGGAGGGGAGACCCAGTACTTC.

The CDR3 reads CSVDGQGKSSNTEAFF. The CDR3 DNA reads as TGCAGCGTTGACGGACAGGGGAAATCTTCGAACACTGAAGCTTTCTTT. The rearrangement links TRBV29-1 to TRBJ1-1, with TRBD1 matching 9 bases. This CDR3 is built from 16 residues. Per the germline V gene, CDR1 is SQVTM and CDR2 is ANQGSEA. V shed 3 bases and J 1 base; nucleotides not matched to a gene: 9.

The V and J genes are TRBV5-1 and TRBJ2-7; D not certain. The CDR3 runs to 12 residues. The V and J ends lost 0 bases and 6 bases respectively, with 7 bases between them. Germline V lookup: CDR1 SGHRS, CDR2 YFSETQ. The CDR3 sequence is CASSLGIAEQYF. CDR3 coding DNA: TGCGCCAGCAGCTTGGGTATAGCCGAGCAGTACTTC.